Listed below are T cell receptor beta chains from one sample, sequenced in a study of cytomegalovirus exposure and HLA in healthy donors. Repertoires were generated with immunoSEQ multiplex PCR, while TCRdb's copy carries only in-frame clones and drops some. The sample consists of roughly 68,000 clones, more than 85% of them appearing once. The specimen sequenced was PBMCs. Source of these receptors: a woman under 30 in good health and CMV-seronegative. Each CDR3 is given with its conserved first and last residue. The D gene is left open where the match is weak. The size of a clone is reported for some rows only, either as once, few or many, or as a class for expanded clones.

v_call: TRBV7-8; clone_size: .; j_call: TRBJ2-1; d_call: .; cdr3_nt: TGTGCCAGCAGCGGCGGGACTCCAAGCTCCTACAATGAGCAGTTCTTC; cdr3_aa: CASSGGTPSSYNEQFF
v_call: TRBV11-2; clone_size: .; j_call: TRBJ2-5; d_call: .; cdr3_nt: TGTGCCAGCAGTTTCTACCTCGAGACCCAGTACTTC; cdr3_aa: CASSFYLETQYF
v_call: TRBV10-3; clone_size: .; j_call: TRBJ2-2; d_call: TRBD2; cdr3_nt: TGTGCCATCAGACTAGCGGGGGCCCTGAACGGTCCCGGGGAGCTGTTTTTT; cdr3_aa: CAIRLAGALNGPGELFF
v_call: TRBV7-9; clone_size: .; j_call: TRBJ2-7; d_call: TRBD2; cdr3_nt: TGTGCCAGCACCGGGACTAGCGGGGGCTACGAGCAGTACTTC; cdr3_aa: CASTGTSGGYEQYF
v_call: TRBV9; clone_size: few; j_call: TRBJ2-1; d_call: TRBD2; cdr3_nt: TGTGCCAGCAGCGTTCTAGCGGTCCCCTACAATGAGCAGTTCTTC; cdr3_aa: CASSVLAVPYNEQFF
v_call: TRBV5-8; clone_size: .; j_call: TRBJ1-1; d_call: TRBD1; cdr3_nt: TGTGCCAGCAGCACACAATTAAACGACAGGGCAGGAAGAGCTTTCTTT; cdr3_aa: CASSTQLNDRAGRAFF
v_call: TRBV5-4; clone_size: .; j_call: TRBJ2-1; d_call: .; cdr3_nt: TGTGCCAGCAGCTTATATCTTGTTTACAATGAGCAGTTCTTC; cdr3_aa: CASSLYLVYNEQFF
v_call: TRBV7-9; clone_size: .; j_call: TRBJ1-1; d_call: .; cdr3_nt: TGTGCCAGCAGCCGATACAGGGCAGCTTTCTTT; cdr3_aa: CASSRYRAAFF
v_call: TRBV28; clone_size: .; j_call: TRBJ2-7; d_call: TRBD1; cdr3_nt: TGTGCCAGCAGAACGGGACAGTCCTACGAGCAGTACTTC; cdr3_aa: CASRTGQSYEQYF
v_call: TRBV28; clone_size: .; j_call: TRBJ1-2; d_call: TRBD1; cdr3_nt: TGTGCCAGCAGTTTCCAGGGGGACTATGGCTACACCTTC; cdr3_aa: CASSFQGDYGYTF
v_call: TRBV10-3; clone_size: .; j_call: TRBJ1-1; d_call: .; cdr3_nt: TGTGCCATCGGTGGAGTGAACACTGAAGCTTTCTTT; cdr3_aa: CAIGGVNTEAFF
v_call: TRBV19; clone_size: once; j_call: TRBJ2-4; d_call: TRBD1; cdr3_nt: TGTGCCAGTAGTATGCAGGGGGTAGCCAAAAACATTCAGTACTTC; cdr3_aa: CASSMQGVAKNIQYF
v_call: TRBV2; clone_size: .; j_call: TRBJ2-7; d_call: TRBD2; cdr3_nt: TGTGCCAGCAGTGATTCGGGGGGAATGGGCGAGCAGTACTTC; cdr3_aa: CASSDSGGMGEQYF
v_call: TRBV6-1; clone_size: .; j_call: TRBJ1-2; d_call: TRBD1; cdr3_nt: TGTGCCAGCCGGACAGGGCATGGCTACACCTTC; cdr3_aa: CASRTGHGYTF
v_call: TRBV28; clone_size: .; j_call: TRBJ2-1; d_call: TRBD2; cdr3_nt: TGTGCCAGCTCCTCCCCGACTAGCGGGGACTACAATGAGCAGTTCTTC; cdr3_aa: CASSSPTSGDYNEQFF
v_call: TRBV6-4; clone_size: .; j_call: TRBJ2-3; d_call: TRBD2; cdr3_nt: TGTGCCAGCAGCCCTAGTTCTCGGGGGGGCGCAGATACGCAGTATTTT; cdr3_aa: CASSPSSRGGADTQYF
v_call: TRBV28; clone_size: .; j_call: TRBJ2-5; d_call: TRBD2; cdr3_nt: TGTGCCAGCACCCTAGCGGGAGGGCCTGAGGAGACCCAGTACTTC; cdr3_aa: CASTLAGGPEETQYF
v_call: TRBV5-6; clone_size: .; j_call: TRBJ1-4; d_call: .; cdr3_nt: TGTGCCAGCAGCTTGCCGGGTGCAACTAATGAAAAACTGTTTTTT; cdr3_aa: CASSLPGATNEKLFF
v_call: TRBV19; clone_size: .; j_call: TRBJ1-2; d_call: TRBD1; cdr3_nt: TGTGCCAGTAGTCCCCCGACAGGGGCTGGCTACACCTTC; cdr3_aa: CASSPPTGAGYTF
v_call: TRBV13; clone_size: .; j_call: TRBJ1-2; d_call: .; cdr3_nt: TGTGCCAGCAGCAGAACAGGGAACTATGGCTACACCTTC; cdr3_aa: CASSRTGNYGYTF
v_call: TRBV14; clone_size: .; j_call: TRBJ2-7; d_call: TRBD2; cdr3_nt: TGTGCCAGCAGCCAGAGAAAAAGCGGGGCGTTCTACGAGCAGTACTTC; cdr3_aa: CASSQRKSGAFYEQYF
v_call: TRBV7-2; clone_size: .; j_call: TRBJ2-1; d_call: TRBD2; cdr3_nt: TGTGCCAGCAGCTCTAGCGGGGGCTCCTACAATGAGCAGTTCTTC; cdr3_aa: CASSSSGGSYNEQFF
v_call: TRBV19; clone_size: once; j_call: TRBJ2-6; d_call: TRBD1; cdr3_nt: TGTGCCAGTGCCGGGACAGGGGCGACTGGGGCCAACGTCCTGACTTTC; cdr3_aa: CASAGTGATGANVLTF
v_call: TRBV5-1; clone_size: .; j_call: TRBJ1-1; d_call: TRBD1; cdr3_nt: TGCGCCAGCAGCTGGGACAGGATGGGCACTGAAGCTTTCTTT; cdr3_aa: CASSWDRMGTEAFF
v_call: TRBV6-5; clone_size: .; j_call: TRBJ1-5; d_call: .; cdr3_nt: TGTGCCAGCAGTTACACCTTGGACAAGGATAATCAGCCCCAGCATTTT; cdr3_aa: CASSYTLDKDNQPQHF
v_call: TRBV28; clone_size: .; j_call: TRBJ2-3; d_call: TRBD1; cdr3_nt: TGTGCCAGCAGTTCGGGACAGGAAAGCACAGATACGCAGTATTTT; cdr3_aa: CASSSGQESTDTQYF
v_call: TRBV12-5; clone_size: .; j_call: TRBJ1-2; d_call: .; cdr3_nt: TGTGCTAGTGGTTTGGTACTCTCTTCCTGGGGAGGGGACTATAACTATGGCTACACCTTC; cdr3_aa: CASGLVLSSWGGDYNYGYTF
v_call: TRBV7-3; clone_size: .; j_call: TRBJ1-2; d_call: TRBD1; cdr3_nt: TGTGCCAGCAGCTTAACTGGGGACAGGGTTTCTCTCTATGGCTACACCTTC; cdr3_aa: CASSLTGDRVSLYGYTF
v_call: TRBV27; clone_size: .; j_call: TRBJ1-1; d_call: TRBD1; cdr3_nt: TGTGCCAGCAGTTTATACCCAGGGACAGGAATGAACACTGAAGCTTTCTTT; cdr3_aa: CASSLYPGTGMNTEAFF
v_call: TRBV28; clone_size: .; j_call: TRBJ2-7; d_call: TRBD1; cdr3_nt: TGTGCCAGCAGTTTAATGTTGTCGGGACAGGATCCCCCCACCGACGAGCAGTACTTC; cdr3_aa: CASSLMLSGQDPPTDEQYF
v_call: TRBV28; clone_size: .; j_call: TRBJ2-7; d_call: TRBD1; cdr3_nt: TGTGCCAGCAGTTTACAGGGGGTCGGGCAGTACTTC; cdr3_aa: CASSLQGVGQYF
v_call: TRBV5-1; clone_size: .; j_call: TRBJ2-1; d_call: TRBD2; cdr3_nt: TGCGCCAGCAGCTTGGCGCAGCGGGGGGACTACAATGAGCAGTTCTTC; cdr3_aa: CASSLAQRGDYNEQFF
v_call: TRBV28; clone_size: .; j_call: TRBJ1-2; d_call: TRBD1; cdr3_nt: TGTGCCAGCAGTCCGGGACAGGGTTTCTATGGCTACACCTTC; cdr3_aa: CASSPGQGFYGYTF
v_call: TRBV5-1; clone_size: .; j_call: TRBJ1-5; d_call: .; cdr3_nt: TGCGCCAGCAGCCTAGGTTTGGATAGCAATCAGCCCCAGCATTTT; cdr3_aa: CASSLGLDSNQPQHF
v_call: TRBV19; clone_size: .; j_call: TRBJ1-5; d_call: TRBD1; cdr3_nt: TGTGCCAGTAAACAGGGGATTGGCAATCAGCCCCAGCATTTT; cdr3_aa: CASKQGIGNQPQHF
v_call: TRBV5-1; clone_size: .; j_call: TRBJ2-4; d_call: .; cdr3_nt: TGCGCCAGCAGCTTGGGTCAGACTGCTGCCAAAAACATTCAGTACTTC; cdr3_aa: CASSLGQTAAKNIQYF
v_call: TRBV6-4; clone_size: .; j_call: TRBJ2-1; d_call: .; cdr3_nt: TGTGCCAGCAGCTCCGGGGCCGGGGGCAATGAGCAGTTCTTC; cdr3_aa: CASSSGAGGNEQFF
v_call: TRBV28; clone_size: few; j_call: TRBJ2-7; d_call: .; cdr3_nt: TGTGCCAGCAGTTTGGGTGGGGCGACCTACGAGCAGTACTTC; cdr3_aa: CASSLGGATYEQYF
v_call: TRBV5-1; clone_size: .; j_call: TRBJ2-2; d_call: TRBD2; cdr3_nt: TGCGCCAGCAGCCTGACTAGCGGGGGGGCCGGCGGGGAGCTGTTTTTT; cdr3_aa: CASSLTSGGAGGELFF
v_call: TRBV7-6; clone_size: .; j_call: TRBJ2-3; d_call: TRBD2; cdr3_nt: TGTGCCAGCAGCTCCGGACTAGCAAGTAGGCCAGATACGCAGTATTTT; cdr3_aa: CASSSGLASRPDTQYF
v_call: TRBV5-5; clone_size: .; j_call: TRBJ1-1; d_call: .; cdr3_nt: TGTGCCAGCAGCTTTGAGGGAGAAGGTGAAGCTTTCTTT; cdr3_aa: CASSFEGEGEAFF
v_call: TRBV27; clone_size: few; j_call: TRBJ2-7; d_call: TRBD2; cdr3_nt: TGTGCCAGCAGTTTATTGGCGGGAGGGGCCTACGAGCAGTACTTC; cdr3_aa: CASSLLAGGAYEQYF
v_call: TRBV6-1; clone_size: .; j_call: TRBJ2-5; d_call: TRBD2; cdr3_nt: TGTGCCAGCAGTGAACCAGCGGGGCCCCAAGAGACCCAGTACTTC; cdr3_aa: CASSEPAGPQETQYF
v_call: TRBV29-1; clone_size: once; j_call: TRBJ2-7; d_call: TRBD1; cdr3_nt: TGCAGCGTTGAAGGGGGGGGGACAGGGGAGGACGAGCAGTACTTC; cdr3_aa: CSVEGGGTGEDEQYF
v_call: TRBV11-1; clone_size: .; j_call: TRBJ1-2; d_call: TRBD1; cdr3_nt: TGTGCCAGCAGCCCAGAACAGGGGGCTGGTGGCTACACCTTC; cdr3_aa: CASSPEQGAGGYTF
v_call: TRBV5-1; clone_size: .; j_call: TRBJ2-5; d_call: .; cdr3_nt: TGCGCCAGCAGCTTGAACAGCCAAGAGACCCAGTACTTC; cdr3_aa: CASSLNSQETQYF
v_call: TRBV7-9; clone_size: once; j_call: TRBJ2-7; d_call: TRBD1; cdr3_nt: TGTGCCAGCAGTTTTTCCGGGACAGCACACTACGAGCAGTACTTC; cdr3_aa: CASSFSGTAHYEQYF
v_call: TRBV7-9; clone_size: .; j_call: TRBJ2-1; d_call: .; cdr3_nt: TGTGCCAGCAGCTTCGGAACGGGTCAGTTCTTC; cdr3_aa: CASSFGTGQFF
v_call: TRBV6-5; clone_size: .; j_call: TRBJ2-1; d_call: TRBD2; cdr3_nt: TGTGCCAGCAGCCCTAGCGGGGGGGCCTACAATGAGCAGTTCTTC; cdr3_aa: CASSPSGGAYNEQFF
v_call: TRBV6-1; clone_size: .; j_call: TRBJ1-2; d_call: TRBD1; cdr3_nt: TGTGCCAGCAAGAGATCAGGACAGGTCTATGGCTACACCTTC; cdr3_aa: CASKRSGQVYGYTF
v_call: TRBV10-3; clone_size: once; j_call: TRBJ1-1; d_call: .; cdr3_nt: TGTGCCATCAGTGAGTCGGGGGGAGTAGCGAACACTGAAGCTTTCTTT; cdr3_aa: CAISESGGVANTEAFF
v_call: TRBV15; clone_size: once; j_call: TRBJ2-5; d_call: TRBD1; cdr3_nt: TGTGCCACCAGCAAGGGGGCGAGTTCTAGAGAGACCCAGTACTTC; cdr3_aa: CATSKGASSRETQYF
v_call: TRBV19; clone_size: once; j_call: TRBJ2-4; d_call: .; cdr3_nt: TGTGCCAGTAGTAGACCACAGGGCCTAGAAAACATTCAGTACTTC; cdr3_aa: CASSRPQGLENIQYF
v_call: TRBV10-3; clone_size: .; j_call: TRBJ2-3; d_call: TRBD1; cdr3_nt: TGTGCCATCAGTGAGGGTCTACAGGGGGCTAGCACAGATACGCAGTATTTT; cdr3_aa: CAISEGLQGASTDTQYF
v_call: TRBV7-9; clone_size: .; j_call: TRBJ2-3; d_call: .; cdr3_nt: TGTGCCAGCAGCTTGAGCCGGAGGACAGATACGCAGTATTTT; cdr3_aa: CASSLSRRTDTQYF
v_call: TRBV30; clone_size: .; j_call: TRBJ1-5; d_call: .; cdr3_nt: TGTGCCTGGAGGGGTGGGCGAAATCAGCCCCAGCATTTT; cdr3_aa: CAWRGGRNQPQHF
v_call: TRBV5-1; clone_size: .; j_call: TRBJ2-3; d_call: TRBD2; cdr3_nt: TGCGCCAGCAGCTACTCTAGCGGGGGGGCAGATACGCAGTATTTT; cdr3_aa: CASSYSSGGADTQYF